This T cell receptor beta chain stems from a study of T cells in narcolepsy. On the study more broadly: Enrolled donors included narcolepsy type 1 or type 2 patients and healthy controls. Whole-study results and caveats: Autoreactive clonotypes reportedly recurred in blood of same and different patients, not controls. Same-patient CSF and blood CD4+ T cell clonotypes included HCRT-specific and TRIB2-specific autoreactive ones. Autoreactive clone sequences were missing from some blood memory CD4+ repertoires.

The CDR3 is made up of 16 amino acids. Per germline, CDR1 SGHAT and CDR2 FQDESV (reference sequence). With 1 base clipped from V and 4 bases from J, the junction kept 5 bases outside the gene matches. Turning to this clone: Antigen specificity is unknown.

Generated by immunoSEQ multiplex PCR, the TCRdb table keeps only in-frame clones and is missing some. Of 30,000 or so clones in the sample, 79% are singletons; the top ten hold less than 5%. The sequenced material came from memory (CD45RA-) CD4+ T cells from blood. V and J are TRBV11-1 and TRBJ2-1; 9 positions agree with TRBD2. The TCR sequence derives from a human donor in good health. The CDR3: CASSLVGTSIYNEQFF. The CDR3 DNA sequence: TGTGCCAGCAGCTTAGTAGGGACTAGCATTTACAATGAGCAGTTCTTC.